The TCR beta chain under discussion was sequenced for a study of blood T cells in healthy people across ages (dated by TCRdb to about 2015). For the wider study: In model experiments, template switching captured about one uniquely barcoded TCR beta cDNA molecule for every two T cells. To track age-related changes in TCR beta repertoire diversity, the study relied on deep sequencing normalized with unique cDNA molecular identifiers. The donors were divided into four age groups: young (average around 17 years), middle-aged (around 41), aged (around 59) and long-lived (82). To avoid experimental bias, donors of different ages were distributed randomly across sequencing lanes. For two donors (one aged 18 to 29 and one aged 80 or older), the study analyzed two additional independent replicas of 1 million unique cDNA reads from the same blood draw.

Remarks on this clonotype: Its antigen is not yet known. Base qualities are missing; no much larger clone stands one base away.

Including the terminal cysteine and phenylalanine, the CDR3 comprises 16 residues. The entry retains the CDR3 DNA only, 48 bases that are in frame from base 1. V gives up 6 bases and J gives up 0 bases, and the segment between their germline ends measures 15 bases. The donors were roughly 40 Caucasian individuals from Russia, aged roughly 6 to 100 years, who were systemically healthy. Each donor gave about 9.2 milliliters of peripheral blood, drawn into EDTA-treated Vacutainer tubes. PBMCs were isolated by Ficoll-Paque density-gradient centrifugation, with at least 6.5 million obtained per sample. Total RNA, at least 5.5 micrograms per sample, was extracted from PBMCs with Trizol reagent. Naive CD45RAhigh/CD27high T cell percentages were measured by flow cytometry on a PBMC aliquot from every donor. General study outcomes and caveats: The percentage of naive T cells measured by flow cytometry correlated strongly with observed TCR beta diversity. Because profiling used bulk unsorted PBMCs, naive and antigen-experienced compartments could not be compared conclusively. The long-lived group showed more naive CD4+ T cells, fewer expanded clones and increased TCR diversity than the aged group, suggesting age selection. Estimates of total diversity based on one million sequenced T cells were considered lower bounds and underestimates. The CMV infection status of donors was not known, potentially confounding age-related changes in expanded clonotypes. As age increased, observed TCR beta diversity per million T cells dropped in a roughly linear way, and a significant reduction was already evident by age about 40.

Libraries were built with 5' RACE. The listed sequencing device is Illumina HiSeq 2500. The second PCR ran for roughly 7 to 11 cycles and used a J-beta primer mix along with a sample-barcoded 5' primer. Each TCR beta cDNA molecule received a unique molecular identifier from a template-switch 5' adaptor carrying 12 random nucleotides. Each sample yielded at least 3 million CDR3-containing paired-end reads. First-strand cDNA synthesis was performed from all RNA using the Mint cDNA synthesis kit, with priming by a TRBC-specific oligonucleotide. After uracil-DNA glycosylase treatment, a first 18-cycle PCR used universal primers M1SS and BC2_uni_R on all cDNA. Under the source paper's analysis protocol: For normalization, 1 million high-quality reads, each with a distinct molecular identifier, were randomly selected from each sample. Instead of being binned into consensus sequences, reads that shared molecular identifiers were thrown out. MiTCR, run with a Q25 quality threshold and the strictest error-elimination algorithm, handled CDR3 identification, clonotype clustering and error correction. A nonparametric unseen species model with Euler transformation was used to estimate a lower bound on total TCR beta diversity. TCRdb's own reprocessing of the public reads used fastp at Q25 and MiXCR and kept productive beta chains. Each entry is one CDR3 protein sequence, shown with its most common DNA and genes. The V and J calls shown here were made by TCRdb, not taken from the authors' results. The table for this sample lists about 970,000 distinct CDR3 sequences; roughly 50% of them were counted only once. Jointly, the top ten make up 20% to 25% of the sample.

The sequence joins TRBV12-3 or TRBV12-4 to TRBJ2-4; matching of 5 bases hints at TRBD1 as the D gene. The sequenced sample consisted of blood. This clonotype was obtained from a woman aged 55-75 years in good health. The CDR3 corresponds to CASSRTGALAKNIQYF. Here is the DNA: TGTGCCAGCAGCCGTACAGGAGCGTTAGCCAAAAACATTCAGTACTTC.